Detailed here is one TCR beta chain. The protocol was immunoSEQ multiplex PCR, while the TCRdb copy is restricted to in-frame clones and leaves out a portion. The sample consists of about 400,000 clones, 87% of them appearing once. CDR1 is MDHEN and CDR2 is SYDVKM in the germline V gene. Trimming took off 7 bases at V and 7 bases at J, with 14 bases between the two ends. The CDR3 contains 13 residues. This sample is drawn from a study of blood T cell repertoires in COVID-19. The receptor was isolated from a woman aged 18-29 years with acute COVID-19. Input material: PBMCs or T cells enriched from blood (not recorded which). The J gene is TRBJ1-3, the V gene TRBV28; D call uncertain. The CDR3 bases are TGTGCCAGCAACACTATGCCCCCGAACACCATATATTTT. Protein: CASNTMPPNTIYF. The full variable domain, its missing parts supplied by reference TRBV28 and TRBJ1-3, is DVKVTQSSRYLVKRTGEKVFLECVQDMDHENMFWYRQDPGLGLRLIYFSYDVKMKEKGDIPEGYSVSREKKERFSLILESASTNQTSMYLCASNTMPPNTIYFGEGSWLTVV.